The 5 T cell receptor beta chains listed next were all sequenced from one sample in a study of T cell clonality in common variable immunodeficiency. Libraries were prepared by immunoSEQ multiplex PCR; TCRdb keeps only in-frame clonotypes and omits some of them. This sample comprises approximately 20,000 clones, none seen once only. Overall study results and limits: Common variable immunodeficiency TCR beta sequences reportedly had fewer deletions and N-nucleotide insertions.

These receptors have no identified antigens. Sequenced material: peripheral blood mononuclear cells. All receptors derive from a human donor with common variable immunodeficiency.

In the case of this clone: The sequenced fragment ends 3 residues before the CDR3 boundary, so the rest is inferred from the germline J gene. The gene calls are TRBV7-2 and TRBJ2-1, with D unresolved. Germline V gives CDR1 SGHTA, CDR2 FQGNSA. V shed 0 bases and J shed 7 bases, with 7 bases lying between them. This CDR3 spans 13 amino acids. This CDR3 reads CASSLAHWNEQFF. The DNA read from the CDR3 is TGTGCCAGCAGCTTAGCGCACTGGAATGAG.

Of note for this clone: The read finishes 3 residues shy of the CDR3 end, and the germline J gene is used to complete it. V usage is TRBV2 and J usage is TRBJ2-3; possibly TRBD1 for D (5 bases). The CDR3 is 15 amino acids. V was clipped by 3 bases and J by 1 base, with 11 bases between them. The germline CDR1 and CDR2 sequences are SNHLY and FYNNEI. CDR3 residues: CASSDSTVGTDTQYF. The sequenced part of the CDR3 DNA is TGTGCCAGCAGTGATTCGACAGTTGGCACAGATACG.

This clone was observed a few times. The read finishes 3 residues shy of the CDR3 end, and the germline J gene is used to complete it. This rearrangement joins TRBV5-1 to TRBJ1-2; D remains ambiguous. Germline V gene data show CDR1 as SGHRS and CDR2 as YFSETQ. CDR3 length: 15 residues. V was cut by 0 bases and J by 5 bases, with 14 bases left in between. CDR3 loop: CASSLVVGGEYGYTF. Incomplete CDR3 DNA: TGCGCCAGCAGCTTGGTAGTGGGCGGGGAATATGGC.

This clone qualifies as medium-sized. The read falls 3 residues short of the CDR3 end, and the missing part is taken from the germline J gene. This chain links TRBV7-2 with TRBJ2-5; 7 nucleotides match TRBD2. The V segment lost 1 base and the J segment 2 bases; nucleotides outside the gene matches: 4. This CDR3 region has 15 residues. The germline gives CDR1 SGHTA, CDR2 FQGNSA. CDR3 DNA, as far as it was read: TGTGCCAGCAGCTTAGTGTCTAGCGGACAAGAGACC. Residues: CASSLVSSGQET. The whole CDR3 region reads CASSLVSSGQETQYF.

About this clone itself: The read terminates 3 residues ahead of where the CDR3 ends, so the germline J gene completes it. The sample contains more than one DNA sequence encoding this CDR3. V and J are TRBV7-9 and TRBJ1-5, with TRBD1 as a possible D gene (5 bases). With 5 bases removed from V and 5 bases from J, the gap between germline ends came to 10 bases. The germline gives CDR1 SEHNR, CDR2 FQNEAQ (reference sequence). The CDR3 covers 13 residues. The CDR3 protein is CASSAGQDQPQHF. The sequenced CDR3 bases are TGTGCCAGCAGCGCGGGGCAGGATCAGCCC.